This TCR beta chain was identified in a study of shared clonotypes between healthy human individuals. Regarding this clone: What it recognizes is unknown.

Naive CD8 cells were CD45RO-negative, positively selected for CCR7, excluding terminally differentiated effector memory CD45RA+ cells. The repertoire was sequenced with immunoSEQ multiplex PCR; TCRdb's copy has only in-frame clones and lacks some. The sample lists some 2.1 million clones; roughly 94% were seen once. The CDR3 length is 18 residues. Germline CDR1 and CDR2: MDHEN and SYDVKM. The V end was cut by 3 bases, the J end by 4 bases, with 22 bases between. The study, taken as a whole, reports: The generation probabilities recorded for non-shared clonotypes fell below those of clonotypes shared by all four donors.

This TCR was sampled from a man between 18 and 35 years old in good health. The rearrangement links TRBV28 to TRBJ1-5, with a weak D call TRBD1 (5 bases). The sample comprised naive CD8+ T cells sorted from blood. The CDR3 DNA sequence: TGTGCCAGCAGTTTTTGGTTAAAATCCCCGACAGAAAATCAGCCCCAGCATTTT. It specifies CASSFWLKSPTENQPQHF.